Presented here are 27 T cell receptor beta chains from one specimen sequenced in a study of blood T cell repertoires in COVID-19. Here immunoSEQ multiplex PCR was the method, and the copy in TCRdb shows in-frame clones only, minus some. The sample records 90,000 or so clones, around 86% being singletons. The sample comprised peripheral blood. The receptors stem from a woman between 65 and 79 years old with acute or convalescent COVID-19.

This sequence joins TRBV28 and TRBJ1-1; D perhaps matches TRBD1 (5 bases). Trimming removed 5 bases from V and 9 bases from J, with 13 bases in between. Germline V gives CDR1 MDHEN, CDR2 SYDVKM. This CDR3 has 12 amino acids. DNA of the CDR3: TGTGCCAGCAGTACCCCGGGGGGTAAAGCTTTCTTT. The encoded protein is CASSTPGGKAFF.

The gene calls are TRBV28 and TRBJ2-6; D possibly corresponds to TRBD1 (5 bases). Trimming left V 5 bases short and J 4 bases short, with 21 bases between. The CDR3 loop spans 18 amino acids. Looked up from germline, CDR1 is MDHEN and CDR2 is SYDVKM. The DNA for the CDR3 is TGTGCCAGCAGTCGAAATCCGCCCAGGGCCTTGGGGGCCAACGTCCTGACTTTC. It codes for CASSRNPPRALGANVLTF.

This clone was counted once. This rearrangement joins TRBV4-1 to TRBJ2-1; 10 bases agree with TRBD2. V shed 0 bases, J shed 3 bases, and the junction held 2 bases outside the gene matches. Per germline, CDR1 MGHRA and CDR2 YSYEKL. CDR3 length equals 16 residues. CDR3 DNA sequence: TGCGCCAGCAGCCAAGAGGGACTAGCGAACTACAATGAGCAGTTCTTC. It is translated as CASSQEGLANYNEQFF.

The chain recombines TRBV27 with TRBJ2-2; maybe TRBD1 (6 bases). The CDR3 runs to 15 residues. The germline CDR1 and CDR2 sequences are MNHEY and SMNVEV (reference sequence). V was cut by 3 bases and J by 7 bases, with 15 bases left in between. The CDR3 loop is CASSFLARGGGELFF. Written as DNA, the CDR3 is TGTGCCAGCAGTTTTTTGGCCAGGGGTGGCGGGGAGCTGTTTTTT.

The genes are TRBV2 and TRBJ1-1; 7 bases are shared with TRBD1. V shed 7 bases and J 6 bases; nucleotides not matched to a gene: 8. The germline V gene has CDR1 SNHLY and CDR2 FYNNEI. The CDR3 runs to 13 residues. CDR3 DNA: TGTGCCAGCACCCAGGACAGGTTCGCTGAAGCTTTCTTT. This codes for CASTQDRFAEAFF. Filled out from reference TRBV2 and TRBJ1-1, the complete variable domain reads EPEVTQTPSHQVTQMGQEVILRCVPISNHLYFYWYRQILGQKVEFLVSFYNNEISEKSEIFDDQFSVERPDGSNFTLKIRSTKLEDSAMYFCASTQDRFAEAFFGQGTRLTVV.

As regards this clone: The DNA is left out, because the CDR3 cannot be placed on it with certainty; the CDR3 is given as TCRdb lists it. The J gene is TRBJ2-5, the V gene TRBV27; TRBD1 reflects the table's D call only, with no check against the DNA. Germline CDR1 is MNHEY and CDR2 is SMNVEV (reference sequence). Ends included, the CDR3 has 15 residues. The CDR3 loop reads CASSSSGQRGETQYF.

The chain carries TRBV5-4 and TRBJ1-6, with D perhaps matching TRBD1 (6 bases). V dropped 4 bases and J dropped 9 bases, with 20 bases sitting between them. Germline values: CDR1 SGHNT, CDR2 YYREEE (reference sequence). This CDR3 comprises 16 residues. The CDR3 protein is CASSPTDRSGGSPLHF. DNA for the CDR3: TGTGCCAGCAGCCCTACTGACAGGTCGGGGGGTTCACCCCTCCACTTT.

This clone is a singleton in its sample. The chain employs TRBV27 and TRBJ2-3; 10 nucleotides align to TRBD1. V lost 8 bases and J lost 4; bases outside the gene matches: 6. Germline CDR1 reads MNHEY; CDR2 reads SMNVEV (reference sequence). This CDR3 is built from 14 residues. The CDR3 bases are TGTGCCAGCGCGACAGGGGGCGGCTCAGATACGCAGTATTTT. As protein: CASATGGGSDTQYF.

The chain recombines TRBV4-1 with TRBJ1-1; 8 bases are shared with TRBD1. Germline V gene lookup returns CDR1 MGHRA and CDR2 YSYEKL. J gave up 4 bases and V 4 bases, and 11 bases lay outside the gene matches. This CDR3 comprises 16 residues. The CDR3: CASSRDRGRLGTEAFF. The DNA for the CDR3 is TGCGCCAGCAGCCGAGACAGGGGCCGGTTAGGCACTGAAGCTTTCTTT.

The sample holds a few counts of this clone. V usage is TRBV30 and J usage is TRBJ2-5; maybe TRBD1 (6 bases). The germline gives CDR1 GTSNPN, CDR2 SVGIG (reference sequence). The CDR3 has 13 amino acids. Trimming pared 5 bases from V and 4 bases from J, leaving 14 bases between. DNA of the CDR3: TGTGCCTGGGAAACCACAGGGTTAGAGACCCAGTACTTC. Its translation is CAWETTGLETQYF.

V and J are TRBV27 and TRBJ1-6; 8 bases match TRBD1. The CDR3 extends over 17 amino acids. The V and J ends lost 3 bases and 10 bases, in that order; junction bases with no gene match: 14. Germline V gene data show CDR1 as MNHEY and CDR2 as SMNVEV (reference sequence). CDR3 residues: CASSFGTGRVVSSPLHF. Written as DNA, the CDR3 is TGTGCCAGCAGTTTTGGGACAGGTCGAGTAGTGAGCTCACCCCTCCACTTT.

The rearrangement joins TRBV27 to TRBJ2-1; 8 nucleotides align to TRBD2. The junction had 16 bases not matched to a gene; V was cut back by 2 bases and J by 4 bases. The CDR3 runs 19 residues. CDR1 MNHEY and CDR2 SMNVEV come from the germline V gene (reference sequence). The chain's CDR3 is CASSLRLARYPRSYNEQFF. CDR3 DNA: TGTGCCAGCAGTTTACGACTAGCGAGATACCCCAGGTCGTACAATGAGCAGTTCTTC.

The CDR3, as DNA: TGTGCCAGCAGTTTAACAGCCTATAATGAAAAACTGTTTTTT. This encodes CASSLTAYNEKLFF. The rearrangement links TRBV28 to TRBJ1-4; D is undetermined. V was shortened by 2 bases and J by 4 bases, with 8 bases between the two germline ends. Germline assignment: CDR1 MDHEN and CDR2 SYDVKM. The CDR3 totals 14 residues.

This chain uses TRBV28 with TRBJ1-6; 8 positions agree with TRBD1. This CDR3 has 17 residues. Germline V gene sequence: CDR1 MDHEN, CDR2 SYDVKM. V shed 3 bases and J 3 bases; nucleotides not matched to a gene: 7. In nucleotides, the CDR3 is TGTGCCAGCAGTTTTCAGACAGGGGCTAACTATAATTCACCCCTCCACTTT. This codes for CASSFQTGANYNSPLHF.

This clone was seen just once. The chain has TRBV6-5 and TRBJ2-7; D uncertain. This CDR3 comprises 15 residues. The V and J ends lost 0 bases and 5 bases respectively, with 14 bases between them. From germline, CDR1 is MNHEY and CDR2 SVGAGI. The CDR3 spells CASSYSITVMNEQYF. The CDR3 DNA follows: TGTGCCAGCAGTTACTCTATCACGGTAATGAACGAGCAGTACTTC.

This chain joins TRBV28 and TRBJ2-7; the D gene is possibly TRBD1 (5 bases). Germline assignment: CDR1 MDHEN and CDR2 SYDVKM. The CDR3 sequence is 13 residues long. V lost 5 bases to trimming and J lost 4 bases, with 12 bases between them. CDR3 in DNA: TGTGCCAGCAGTGGGGCCGGGCGGTACGAGCAGTACGTC. It specifies CASSGAGRYEQYV.

This chain links TRBV19 with TRBJ1-2; 9 nucleotides agree with TRBD1. Germline CDR1 reads LNHDA; CDR2 reads SQIVND (reference sequence). This CDR3 spans 14 amino acids. Trimming took 4 bases from V and 4 from J; bases not matched to a gene: 4. CDR3 sequence reads: CASSTDRGAYGYTF. Written as DNA, the CDR3 is TGTGCCAGTAGTACGGACAGGGGCGCCTATGGCTACACCTTC.

J is TRBJ1-3 and V is TRBV24-1; 9 nucleotides line up with TRBD1. There are 16 residues in the CDR3. The trim removed 2 bases at V and 10 bases at J, leaving 11 bases unmatched. Germline V gene data show CDR1 as KGHDR and CDR2 as SFDVKD. CDR3 protein: CATSDSGTGKLGTIYF. The CDR3 coding sequence is TGTGCCACCAGTGATTCCGGGACAGGGAAGCTTGGGACCATATATTTT.

The rearrangement uses TRBV28 and TRBJ2-1; 7 bases agree with TRBD1. With V trimmed by 5 bases and J by 4 bases, 23 bases remained unmatched. The CDR3 has 20 amino acids. Germline V gives CDR1 MDHEN, CDR2 SYDVKM. In DNA form, the CDR3 reads TGTGCCAGCAGTCCCACATCTTATCGCCCAACAGGGGAAGAGTACAATGAGCAGTTCTTC. Translation: CASSPTSYRPTGEEYNEQFF.

V is TRBV29-1 and J is TRBJ2-1, with D possibly TRBD2 on 7 matching bases. V lost 4 bases, J lost 4 bases, and 14 bases lay in between. Germline V lookup: CDR1 SQVTM, CDR2 ANQGSEA. This CDR3 is 14 amino acids long. CDR3: CSVVGRGAYNEQFF. The CDR3 nucleotides read TGCAGCGTTGTAGGTCGGGGGGCTTACAATGAGCAGTTCTTC.

The rearrangement joins TRBV29-1 to TRBJ2-7; no definite D call. The length of the CDR3 is 12 residues. CDR1 SQVTM and CDR2 ANQGSEA come from the germline V gene. Deletions cut 5 bases from V and 0 bases from J, with 8 bases between. The DNA of the CDR3 is TGCAGCGTTCAGATCCACTCCTACGAGCAGTACTTC. This encodes CSVQIHSYEQYF.

The rearrangement uses TRBV7-2 and TRBJ2-7, with no clear D. Germline values: CDR1 SGHTA, CDR2 FQGNSA. Trimming stripped 3 bases from V and 3 bases from J, with 6 bases between. The CDR3 sequence is 12 residues long. CDR3 DNA: TGTGCCAGCAGCTTCCCGAGCTACGAGCAGTACTTC. Protein: CASSFPSYEQYF. Variable domain in full (rest from reference TRBV7-2 and TRBJ2-7): GAGVSQSPSNKVTEKGKDVELRCDPISGHTALYWYRQSLGQGLEFLIYFQGNSAPDKSGLPSDRFSAERTGGSVSTLTIQRTQQEDSAVYLCASSFPSYEQYFGPGTRLTVT.

The chain combines TRBV6-5 with TRBJ1-5, with D hard to call. Germline-derived CDR1 and CDR2 are MNHEY and SVGAGI. V was trimmed by 6 bases and J by 7 bases, leaving 13 bases between them. The CDR3 has 13 amino acids. This CDR3 reads CASRETFLQPQHF. Written as DNA, the CDR3 is TGTGCCAGCAGAGAGACTTTCCTCCAGCCCCAGCATTTT.

This clone was seen only once. The V gene is TRBV28, the J gene TRBJ2-5; D may be TRBD2 (7 bases). Germline V lookup: CDR1 MDHEN, CDR2 SYDVKM. Trimming shortened V by 8 bases and J by 5 bases, and 15 bases separated the two germline ends. This CDR3 contains 13 residues. CDR3 coding DNA: TGTGCCAGCGTTGGGTGGGGGGGCGAGACCCAGTACTTC. Amino acids: CASVGWGGETQYF.

The V gene is TRBV7-9, the J gene TRBJ2-7; 7 bases map to TRBD1. The CDR3 runs to 17 residues. Germline CDR1 reads SEHNR; CDR2 reads FQNEAQ (reference sequence). Germline trimming cut 1 base from V and 5 bases from J; bases unmatched to any gene: 14. CDR3 coding DNA: TGTGCCAGCAGCTTAGGGGGTAGACAGGGAAGTTTCCACGAGCAGTACTTC. As protein: CASSLGGRQGSFHEQYF.

The rearrangement uses TRBV7-9 and TRBJ1-1; 8 positions agree with TRBD1. The CDR3 contains 14 residues. CDR1 is SEHNR, CDR2 FQNEAQ, per germline (reference sequence). Trimming at V came to 9 bases and at J to 4 bases, leaving 10 bases not matched to a gene. CDR3 sequence (DNA): TGTGCCAGTACCGGGACAGGCGGGGCCACTGAAGCTTTCTTT. The encoded protein is CASTGTGGATEAFF.

The V and J genes are TRBV7-9 and TRBJ1-2; TRBD1 matches at 7 bases. The CDR3 is made up of 14 amino acids. Germline V gives CDR1 SEHNR, CDR2 FQNEAQ (reference sequence). Trimming took 4 bases from V and 4 from J; bases not matched to a gene: 6. For the CDR3, the DNA is TGTGCCAGCAGCTCAGCCCAGGGGGTCTATGGCTACACCTTC. Its translation: CASSSAQGVYGYTF.